Below, 21 T cell receptor beta chains from the same sample are listed, as sequenced in a study of T cells in Graves' hyperthyroidism and ophthalmopathy. RNA transcripts yielded amplified TCR beta CDR3 regions. HTBI primers drove first-round RT-PCR of the TCR CDR3. TCRdb processed the multiplex PCR reads anew with MiXCR; each CDR3 protein has one entry. The data show around 690,000 distinct CDR3 sequences, around 15% seen once. Source material: blood. The receptors derive from a man between 45 and 60 years old with Graves' hyperthyroidism.

This clonotype showed up many times. V is TRBV28 and J is TRBJ2-7; tentative D call: TRBD2 (6 bases). V was clipped by 5 bases and J by 2 bases, with 13 bases between them. The length of the CDR3 is 14 residues. Per the germline V gene, CDR1 is MDHEN and CDR2 is SYDVKM. The CDR3 coding sequence is TGTGCCAGCAGTATTCAACAGCGGGCCTACGAGCAGTACTTC. This encodes CASSIQQRAYEQYF.

The gene calls are TRBV9 and TRBJ2-7, with TRBD1 as a possible D gene (6 bases). V lost 5 bases and J lost 0, with 18 bases in between. Germline V CDR1 and CDR2: SGDLS, YYNGEE. This CDR3 is 16 amino acids long. The CDR3 spells CASSPRDNDLSYEQYF. CDR3 DNA sequence: TGTGCCAGCAGTCCCCGGGACAACGACCTCTCCTACGAGCAGTACTTC.

The chain links TRBV6-2 or TRBV6-3 to TRBJ2-7; a possible D gene is TRBD1 (6 bases). The length of the CDR3 is 16 residues. Trimming shortened V by 0 bases and J by 1 base, and 13 bases separated the two germline ends. Looked up from germline, CDR1 is MNHEY and CDR2 is SVGEGT. This CDR3 is CASSYSRRGPSYEQYF. The CDR3 DNA sequence: TGTGCCAGCAGTTACTCGCGCAGGGGCCCATCCTACGAGCAGTACTTC.

This clonotype was observed many times. The chain employs TRBV2 and TRBJ1-1; 7 bases align to TRBD1. J lost 5 bases, V lost 3 bases, and 3 bases had no gene match. CDR3 length: 13 amino acids. Germline-derived CDR1 and CDR2 are SNHLY and FYNNEI. The CDR3 region has the DNA TGTGCCAGCAGTGACACAGGGGTTACTGAAGCTTTCTTT. Its protein is CASSDTGVTEAFF.

This chain links TRBV7-2 with TRBJ2-1; 8 nucleotides align to TRBD2. The V gene end was trimmed by 5 bases and the J gene end by 8 bases; junction bases not matched to a gene: 17. The CDR3 is made up of 17 amino acids. Germline CDR1 reads SGHTA; CDR2 reads FQGNSA. The CDR3 is CASSPRGTRGSYHEQFF. The DNA for the CDR3 is TGTGCCAGCAGCCCCCGAGGGACTAGAGGGAGTTACCATGAGCAGTTCTTC.

This clonotype came up many times. The chain is built from TRBV5-1 and TRBJ2-3; D is unclear. From germline, CDR1 is SGHRS and CDR2 YFSETQ. The length of the CDR3 is 14 residues. The germline V and J ends were trimmed by 10 bases and 2 bases, with 17 bases remaining between them. CDR3 sequence reads: CASLQALITDTQYF. The CDR3 bases are TGCGCCTCCCTCCAGGCACTAATCACAGATACGCAGTATTTT.

This clonotype appeared many times. The chain employs TRBV2 and TRBJ1-5, with TRBD1 as a possible D gene (6 bases). The CDR3 runs to 15 residues. Germline V gives CDR1 SNHLY, CDR2 FYNNEI. The germline V and J ends were trimmed by 10 bases and 0 bases, with 16 bases remaining between them. The CDR3 DNA reads as TGTGCCACCTCCATGGGGGCGCGTAGCAATCAGCCCCAGCATTTT. Translating gives CATSMGARSNQPQHF.

Remarks on this clonotype: This may come from a read error, since a much larger clone is one base off. The chain employs TRBV20-1 and TRBJ2-5; 10 positions agree with TRBD2. Germline V CDR1 and CDR2: DFQATT, SNEGSKA (reference sequence). The length of the CDR3 is 16 residues. The CDR3 coding sequence is TGCAGTGCTAGAGATGAGCTAGCGGGAGCAAGAGAGACCCAGTGCTTC. Protein: CSARDELAGARETQCF.

This clonotype was observed at least ten times. This chain links TRBV28 with TRBJ2-5; 7 bases line up with TRBD2. The CDR3 has 14 amino acids. The V gene end was trimmed by 4 bases and the J gene end by 5 bases; junction bases not matched to a gene: 7. The V gene's germline CDR1 is MDHEN and CDR2 SYDVKM. The CDR3 bases are TGTGCCAGCAGTTACGAGCGGGGCGGGGAGACCCAGTACTTC. Translated, it gives CASSYERGGETQYF. Looking up the rest from reference TRBV28 and TRBJ2-5 gives the full variable domain: DVKVTQSSRYLVKRTGEKVFLECVQDMDHENMFWYRQDPGLGLRLIYFSYDVKMKEKGDIPEGYSVSREKKERFSLILESASTNQTSMYLCASSYERGGETQYFGPGTRLLVL.

A word on this clonotype: This clone may be a read error of a much larger clone one base away. The conserved closing phenylalanine or tryptophan is absent in this CDR3, likely reflecting a read error. The chain has TRBV24-1 and TRBJ2-7; D is perhaps TRBD1 or TRBD2 (5 bases each). Germline V gene lookup returns CDR1 KGHDR and CDR2 SFDVKD. The CDR3 extends over 13 amino acids. The ends were cut back, 9 bases at V and 0 bases at J, with 11 bases in the middle. The CDR3 DNA sequence: TGTGCCACCGCGGGTGGGGGCTCCTACGAGCAGTACCTC. As protein: CATAGGGSYEQYL.

The DNA for the CDR3 is TGTGCCAGCAGTTCAGGGGGCGCCTCGGACACTGAAGCTTTCTTT. It specifies CASSSGGASDTEAFF. The chain recombines TRBV28 with TRBJ1-1; 8 bases agree with TRBD1. The CDR3 spans 15 residues. The germline gives CDR1 MDHEN, CDR2 SYDVKM. The J segment lost 3 bases and the V segment lost 4 bases, leaving 7 bases of the junction unmatched.

Only a few counts were recorded for this clonotype. V gene TRBV7-9 combines with J gene TRBJ2-1; D assignment may be TRBD1 or TRBD2 (6 bases each). Trimming shortened V by 1 base and J by 6 bases, and 13 bases separated the two germline ends. Germline V gene sequence: CDR1 SEHNR, CDR2 FQNEAQ (reference sequence). The CDR3 contains 15 residues. In DNA, the CDR3 is TGTGCCAGCAGCTTAGGCGGGACATCGGTCAATGAGCAGTTCTTC. Translated: CASSLGGTSVNEQFF.

This clonotype was found many times. The chain uses TRBV28 and TRBJ2-5; D may be TRBD1 or TRBD2 (5 bases each). In germline, CDR1 is MDHEN, CDR2 SYDVKM. V lost 7 bases, J lost 2 bases, and 11 bases lay in between. There are 13 residues in the CDR3. Written as DNA, the CDR3 is TGTGCCAGCACAGGGACCGAACAAGAGACCCAGTACTTC. This translates into CASTGTEQETQYF.

This clonotype was picked up many times. This chain connects TRBV9 to TRBJ2-7; 9 bases match TRBD1. The CDR3 covers 16 residues. Germline assignment: CDR1 SGDLS and CDR2 YYNGEE. V trimming: 1 base; J trimming: 0 bases; junction bases outside the gene matches: 5. The CDR3 DNA reads TGTGCCAGCAGCGTAAGTAGGGACAGGGTCTCCTACGAGCAGTACTTC. Its translation: CASSVSRDRVSYEQYF.

The table lists this clonotype with many counts. The rearrangement links TRBV28 to TRBJ2-5; a possible D gene is TRBD1 (6 bases). V was pared by 3 bases and J by 4 bases, with 18 bases between. The germline CDR1 and CDR2 sequences are MDHEN and SYDVKM. The CDR3 is 16 residues long. The CDR3 region is CASSLVLLQGRETQYF. The DNA for the CDR3 is TGTGCCAGCAGTTTGGTTCTCCTTCAGGGGAGAGAGACCCAGTACTTC.

This clonotype was detected many times. The chain combines TRBV5-5 with TRBJ2-5; 12 bases agree with TRBD1. The CDR3 is 16 residues long. Trimming took 4 bases from V and 1 from J; bases not matched to a gene: 5. CDR1 and CDR2 from the germline V gene are SGHKS and YYEKEE (reference sequence). The CDR3 nucleotides are TGTGCCAGCAGCAGCGGGGACAGGGGGCCCCAAGAGACCCAGTACTTC. Translating it yields CASSSGDRGPQETQYF.

This clonotype was seen at least ten times. V is TRBV18 and J is TRBJ2-5; unclear D gene. V dropped 2 bases and J dropped 4 bases, with 2 bases sitting between them. Per germline, CDR1 KGHSH and CDR2 LQKENI. The CDR3 is 11 residues long. CDR3 in amino acids: CASSPLETQYF. Written as DNA, the CDR3 is TGTGCCAGCTCACCATTAGAGACCCAGTACTTC.

This clonotype was seen repeatedly, ten times or more. The chain recombines TRBV2 with TRBJ2-1; D gene uncertain. Trimming stripped 3 bases from V and 6 bases from J, with 12 bases between. Germline V gene sequence: CDR1 SNHLY, CDR2 FYNNEI. This CDR3 spans 14 amino acids. As DNA, the CDR3 is TGTGCCAGCAGTGATTTACAGCTAGGCAATGAGCAGTTCTTC. Encoded protein: CASSDLQLGNEQFF.

This chain links TRBV9 with TRBJ1-4; D is undetermined. The CDR3 runs 15 residues. Germline values: CDR1 SGDLS, CDR2 YYNGEE. Trimming took off 3 bases at V and 4 bases at J, with 13 bases between the two ends. Written as DNA, the CDR3 is TGTGCCAGCAGCGCTACCCTTAACGGTAATGAAAAACTGTTTTTT. Translating gives CASSATLNGNEKLFF.

This sequence joins TRBV10-3 and TRBJ1-2, with a tentative D call TRBD1 (6 bases). The germline CDR1 and CDR2 sequences are ENHRY and SYGVKD. Between the trimmed V and J ends, which lost 8 bases and 8 bases, there was a span of 15 bases. This CDR3 contains 12 residues. The CDR3 sequence is CAIGPGTPGYTF. DNA of the CDR3: TGTGCCATCGGCCCCGGGACACCAGGCTACACCTTC.

This clonotype was seen ten or more times. This sequence joins TRBV2 and TRBJ1-6; tentative D call: TRBD1 (5 bases). The CDR3 runs 16 residues. V was pared by 4 bases and J by 9 bases, with 19 bases between. CDR1 SNHLY and CDR2 FYNNEI come from the germline V gene. The CDR3 loop reads CASSADGTVKSSPLHF. The DNA for the CDR3 is TGTGCCAGCAGTGCCGACGGGACGGTCAAGAGTTCACCCCTCCACTTT.